This T cell receptor (beta chain) was captured in a study of T cells of healthy individuals (dated by TCRdb to about 2018). The CDR3 measures 16 amino acids from cysteine to phenylalanine. The only DNA kept is the CDR3, 48 bases in frame from the first base. Looking up the germline V gene (reference sequence) yields CDR1 LNHNV and CDR2 YYDKDF. V loses 0 bases, J loses 4 bases, and the germline ends lie 15 bases apart. This clonotype was counted a few times. No cognate antigen has been identified for it. Base qualities are missing; no much larger clone stands one base away. Libraries were constructed by 5' RACE. Sequenced on an Illumina MiSeq. TCRdb trimmed public reads at Q25 via fastp, called clones via MiXCR and kept in-frame beta chains. Merged by CDR3 protein, the rows form single entries marked with the most common genes and DNA. Across this sample there are about 82,000 distinct CDR3 sequences, with 4% to 5.5% seen only once. The ten largest clones take up roughly 7.1% of the sample.

The TCR comes from a female donor in good health. The chain uses TRBV15 and TRBJ2-5, with TRBD2 perhaps the D gene, on 5 matching bases. The CDR3 protein: CATSRETGESLETQYF. The nucleotide sequence is TGTGCCACCAGCAGAGAAACCGGGGAAAGTCTAGAGACCCAGTACTTC.